Following are 18 T cell receptor beta chains from one sample sequenced in a study of blood T cell repertoires in COVID-19. Profiled with immunoSEQ multiplex PCR; TCRdb holds only in-frame clones, not every one. The sample carries approximately 210,000 clones, 86% recorded once. What was sequenced was peripheral blood. The receptors derive from an older woman with acute or convalescent COVID-19.

The chain recombines TRBV19 with TRBJ2-1; tentatively, D is TRBD1 (5 bases). This CDR3 is built from 13 residues. Per the germline V gene, CDR1 is LNHDA and CDR2 is SQIVND (reference sequence). Trimming left V 3 bases short and J 6 bases short, with 9 bases between. The CDR3 nucleotides are TGTGCCAGTAGTATGGGCAGGGTCAATGAGCAGTTCTTC. Translated: CASSMGRVNEQFF.

The V and J genes are TRBV5-5 and TRBJ2-5, with D tentatively TRBD1 (6 bases). The CDR3 runs to 13 residues. CDR1 SGHKS and CDR2 YYEKEE come from the germline V gene (reference sequence). The germline V and J ends were trimmed by 1 base and 5 bases, with 9 bases remaining between them. The CDR3: CASSLFGGETQYF. The CDR3 DNA follows: TGTGCCAGCAGCTTGTTTGGGGGCGAGACCCAGTACTTC.

The chain uses TRBV6-2 or TRBV6-3 and TRBJ2-1; no definite D call. The CDR3 has 13 amino acids. The germline gives CDR1 MNHEY, CDR2 SVGEGT. V was pared by 6 bases and J by 7 bases, with 13 bases between. The CDR3 nucleotides are TGTGCCAGCAGCCCCTCTAGTTCGAATGAGCAGTTCTTC. Encoded protein: CASSPSSSNEQFF.

This chain uses TRBV9 with TRBJ1-2, with D maybe TRBD1 (6 bases). V was cut by 2 bases and J by 7 bases, with 12 bases left in between. In germline, CDR1 is SGDLS, CDR2 YYNGEE. The CDR3 is made up of 13 amino acids. CDR3 in DNA: TGTGCCAGCAGCGTCCGGGGGGCGAGTGGCTACACCTTC. This codes for CASSVRGASGYTF.

The rearrangement uses TRBV19 and TRBJ1-5; 7 bases align to TRBD1. This CDR3 is built from 15 residues. V trimming: 0 bases; J trimming: 3 bases; junction bases outside the gene matches: 2. From germline, CDR1 is LNHDA and CDR2 SQIVND (reference sequence). CDR3 region: CASSIEGGLNQPQHF. CDR3 nucleotide sequence: TGTGCCAGTAGTATAGAAGGGGGCCTCAATCAGCCCCAGCATTTT.

The chain is built from TRBV5-1 and TRBJ2-1; 10 positions match TRBD2. CDR1 is SGHRS, CDR2 YFSETQ, per germline. The CDR3 consists of 14 residues. V lost 5 bases to trimming and J lost 10 bases; unmatched junction nucleotides: 9. CDR3 coding DNA: TGCGCCAGCAGTGGTAGCGGGGGGCCCCGAGAGCAGTTCTTC. This codes for CASSGSGGPREQFF.

The chain combines TRBV27 with TRBJ2-1; 9 bases map to TRBD2. V lost 2 bases to trimming and J lost 5 bases; unmatched junction nucleotides: 4. The germline CDR1 and CDR2 sequences are MNHEY and SMNVEV (reference sequence). The length of the CDR3 is 15 residues. CDR3 loop: CASSLLRLADNEQFF. For the CDR3, the DNA is TGTGCCAGCAGTTTACTGAGACTAGCGGACAATGAGCAGTTCTTC.

J is TRBJ2-3 and V is TRBV7-2, with a weak D call TRBD2 (5 bases). The germline V and J ends were trimmed by 2 bases and 3 bases, with 9 bases remaining between them. The CDR3 is made up of 14 amino acids. The V gene's germline CDR1 is SGHTA and CDR2 FQGNSA. CDR3 nucleotides: TGTGCCAGCAGCTTATGGCGGGCGACAGATACGCAGTATTTT. Protein sequence: CASSLWRATDTQYF. The full variable domain, in which reference TRBV7-2 and TRBJ2-3 provide the parts outside the CDR3, is GAGVSQSPSNKVTEKGKDVELRCDPISGHTALYWYRQSLGQGLEFLIYFQGNSAPDKSGLPSDRFSAERTGGSVSTLTIQRTQQEDSAVYLCASSLWRATDTQYFGPGTRLTVL.

The V call is TRBV10-3, the J call TRBJ2-1; tentative D call: TRBD2 (5 bases). CDR1 is ENHRY, CDR2 SYGVKD, per germline. Trimming pared 3 bases from V and 0 bases from J, leaving 15 bases between. The CDR3 is made up of 17 amino acids. The CDR3, as DNA: TGTGCCATCAGTGAACCCGGTTTCCGGGGCTCCTACAATGAGCAGTTCTTC. Its protein product is CAISEPGFRGSYNEQFF.

The chain joins TRBV28 to TRBJ2-1, with D possibly TRBD2 on 6 matching bases. V lost 8 bases and J lost 7, with 15 bases in between. The CDR3 length is 13 residues. CDR1 is MDHEN and CDR2 is SYDVKM in the germline V gene. CDR3 sequence reads: CASDGSLMNEQFF. Written as DNA, the CDR3 is TGTGCCAGCGACGGGAGTCTTATGAATGAGCAGTTCTTC.

The J gene is TRBJ2-2, the V gene TRBV29-1; 10 nucleotides match TRBD2. J gave up 0 bases and V 1 base, and 8 bases lay outside the gene matches. Looked up from germline, CDR1 is SQVTM and CDR2 is ANQGSEA. This CDR3 spans 18 amino acids. CDR3 nucleotides: TGCAGCGTTGAAGTCGCCAGCGGGAGGGCCTCGAACACCGGGGAGCTGTTTTTT. Amino acids: CSVEVASGRASNTGELFF.

The gene calls are TRBV5-4 and TRBJ1-5; no firm D call. Between the trimmed V and J ends, which lost 5 bases and 15 bases, there was a span of 21 bases. Per the germline V gene, CDR1 is SGHNT and CDR2 is YYREEE (reference sequence). The CDR3 runs to 13 residues. In DNA form, the CDR3 reads TGTGCCAGCAGTCCCCAAGCCAGGTTTATGGGGCATTTT. Translation gives CASSPQARFMGHF.

Note on this clone: The sample carries other DNA sequences with the same CDR3. CDR3 bases: TGTGCCAGCAGCTTGACTAGCGGGTCCTACGAGCAGTACTTC. Protein sequence: CASSLTSGSYEQYF. The genes are TRBV5-4 and TRBJ2-7; TRBD2 matches at 9 bases. The CDR3 contains 14 residues. Germline values: CDR1 SGHNT, CDR2 YYREEE (reference sequence). Unmatched junction bases numbered 0, after V lost 1 base and J lost 1 base. Together with reference TRBV5-4 and TRBJ2-7, the CDR3 gives the full variable domain: ETGVTQSPTHLIKTRGQQVTLRCSSQSGHNTVSWYQQALGQGPQFIFQYYREEENGRGNFPPRFSGLQFPNYSSELNVNALELDDSALYLCASSLTSGSYEQYFGPGTRLTVT.

The chain uses TRBV7-8 and TRBJ1-6, with a weak D call TRBD1 (6 bases). The germline V gene has CDR1 SGHVS and CDR2 FQNEAQ. The CDR3 consists of 15 residues. V gave up 1 base and J gave up 6 bases, with 10 bases separating them. In DNA form, the CDR3 reads TGTGCCAGCAGCTTAGAGTGGGGGCCTAATTCACCCCTCCACTTT. It is translated as CASSLEWGPNSPLHF. Together with reference TRBV7-8 and TRBJ1-6, the CDR3 gives the full variable domain: GAGVSQSPRYKVAKRGQDVALRCDPISGHVSLFWYQQALGQGPEFLTYFQNEAQLDKSGLPSDRFFAERPEGSVSTLKIQRTQQEDSAVYLCASSLEWGPNSPLHFGNGTRLTVT.

The chain recombines TRBV20-1 with TRBJ1-1; 8 bases are a match to TRBD1. Germline V gene sequence: CDR1 DFQATT, CDR2 SNEGSKA (reference sequence). The V and J ends lost 3 bases and 7 bases, in that order; junction bases with no gene match: 1. The CDR3 length is 11 residues. The CDR3 coding sequence is TGCAGTGCTAGCGACAGGGGTGAAGCTTTCTTT. It translates to CSASDRGEAFF.

Only one count was recorded for this clone. The chain employs TRBV5-5 and TRBJ2-1; D gene unclear. Germline assignment: CDR1 SGHKS and CDR2 YYEKEE (reference sequence). The length of the CDR3 is 13 residues. Trimming removed 1 base at V and 8 bases at J, with 10 bases between. CDR3 DNA sequence: TGTGCCAGCAGCTTGTTTAGAGTCCATGAGCAGTTCTTC. This encodes CASSLFRVHEQFF.

This rearrangement joins TRBV19 to TRBJ2-3; TRBD1 is a possible D gene (6 bases). Germline-derived CDR1 and CDR2 are LNHDA and SQIVND (reference sequence). V shed 4 bases and J shed 7 bases, with 15 bases lying between them. This CDR3 region has 14 residues. The DNA of the CDR3 is TGTGCCAGTAGTACTTCTTTCCAGGGGAATACGCAGTATTTT. This translates into CASSTSFQGNTQYF.

The chain employs TRBV7-2 and TRBJ1-2; 7 nucleotides align to TRBD1. Trimming took 7 bases from V and 6 from J; bases not matched to a gene: 11. The CDR3 extends over 14 amino acids. Germline assignment: CDR1 SGHTA and CDR2 FQGNSA. CDR3 sequence: CASKGGLLLDGYTF. CDR3 nucleotides: TGTGCCAGCAAAGGGGGCTTATTGCTCGATGGCTACACCTTC.